What follows describes a single T cell receptor (beta chain). The germline V gene has CDR1 SGHDN and CDR2 FVKESK. The V gene lost 2 bases and the J gene lost 5 bases, with 9 bases spanning the gap. The CDR3 contains 14 residues. This sample is drawn from a study of cytomegalovirus exposure and HLA in healthy donors. Primers included in the PCR were 60 Vbeta and 13 Jbeta primers. Some clones are missing from TCRdb's copy, which holds only in-frame ones; the method was immunoSEQ multiplex PCR. Among 93,000 or so clones listed, 84% were seen once. This chain connects TRBV14 to TRBJ2-2, with D perhaps TRBD1 (6 bases). The sample was PBMCs. This receptor was obtained from a woman between 18 and 29 years old in good health and CMV-seropositive. DNA for the CDR3: TGTGCCAGCAGCCAAAACAGGGCGACCGGGGAGCTGTTTTTT. It yields the protein CASSQNRATGELFF.